These 27 T cell receptor beta chains originate from one sample sequenced in a study of T cell repertoires in ileal Crohn's disease (dated by TCRdb to the late 2010s). Receptor amplification or capture employed the immunoSEQ multiplex PCR assay. The table comes from immuneACCESS by way of TCRdb, which keeps in-frame sequences with V and J called. Part of the clones is missing from these tables; in studies checked, under half for an unresolved V gene and the rest for unknown reasons. For this sample there are 5,600 or so clones; about 85% appear just once. The top ten clonotypes cover roughly a tenth of the sample. The specimen was ileal tissue. The source of these receptors is an adult with Crohn's disease.

The chain couples TRBV9 to TRBJ1-4; D is unresolved. Trimming shortened V by 4 bases and J by 4 bases, and 11 bases separated the two germline ends. CDR1 and CDR2 from the germline V gene are SGDLS and YYNGEE. This CDR3 region has 14 residues. This CDR3 is CASSPGLYNEKLFF. DNA for the CDR3: TGTGCCAGCAGCCCTGGCCTGTATAATGAAAAACTGTTTTTT. The complete variable domain, with remaining parts taken from reference TRBV9 and TRBJ1-4, reads DSGVTQTPKHLITATGQRVTLRCSPRSGDLSVYWYQQSLDQGLQFLIQYYNGEERAKGNILERFSAQQFPDLHSELNLSSLELGDSALYFCASSPGLYNEKLFFGSGTQLSVL.

The genes are TRBV5-1 and TRBJ1-2, with TRBD1 as a possible D gene (5 bases). The CDR3 length is 14 residues. Germline V CDR1 and CDR2: SGHRS, YFSETQ. V gave up 0 bases and J gave up 7 bases, with 13 bases separating them. The CDR3 region is CASSLGVGEIGYTF. CDR3 bases: TGCGCCAGCAGCTTGGGCGTAGGGGAAATTGGCTACACCTTC.

The chain carries TRBV10-2 and TRBJ2-2, with D maybe TRBD1 (5 bases). Trimming stripped 2 bases from V and 7 bases from J, with 11 bases between. The V gene's germline CDR1 is WSHSY and CDR2 SAAADI. The CDR3 contains 14 residues. CDR3: CASSERGYSGELFF. Here the CDR3 DNA reads TGCGCCAGCAGTGAGAGGGGTTACAGCGGGGAGCTGTTTTTT.

This sequence joins TRBV7-2 and TRBJ2-6; 10 nucleotides line up with TRBD1. The CDR3 sequence is 17 residues long. V trimming: 9 bases; J trimming: 3 bases; junction bases outside the gene matches: 11. CDR1 and CDR2 from the germline V gene are SGHTA and FQGNSA. The CDR3 DNA follows: TGTGCCAGAGGAAGAGGACAGGGGGTGAATGGGGCCAACGTCCTGACTTTC. Translation gives CARGRGQGVNGANVLTF.

V usage is TRBV2 and J usage is TRBJ1-5, with 8 positions matching TRBD1. J gave up 9 bases and V 7 bases, and 11 bases lay outside the gene matches. CDR1 is SNHLY and CDR2 is FYNNEI in the germline V gene. The CDR3 extends over 14 amino acids. The CDR3 sequence is CASMPGQGGGPQHF. The CDR3 coding sequence is TGTGCCAGCATGCCCGGACAGGGAGGAGGGCCCCAGCATTTT.

This chain joins TRBV15 and TRBJ2-2, with 12 bases fitting TRBD2. Trimming took 0 bases from V and 4 from J; bases not matched to a gene: 12. The CDR3 consists of 20 residues. Germline assignment: CDR1 LNHNV and CDR2 YYDKDF (reference sequence). CDR3 nucleotides: TGTGCCACCAGCAGAGATAAGACTAGCGGGGGCCTGCGGGTCACCGGGGAGCTGTTTTTT. This encodes CATSRDKTSGGLRVTGELFF.

The table lists this clone with a count of one. V usage is TRBV7-9 and J usage is TRBJ1-5, with 7 bases aligning to TRBD1. With V trimmed by 6 bases and J by 3 bases, 2 bases remained unmatched. This CDR3 spans 13 amino acids. In germline, CDR1 is SEHNR, CDR2 FQNEAQ (reference sequence). The CDR3 region is CASRGTDNQPQHF. CDR3 bases: TGTGCCAGCAGGGGGACAGACAATCAGCCCCAGCATTTT.

This clone was counted between two and nine times. V and J are TRBV5-6 and TRBJ2-3; the D is unclear. V lost 0 bases and J lost 8, with 4 bases in between. The CDR3 contains 11 residues. The germline V gene has CDR1 SGHDT and CDR2 YYEEEE. The CDR3 coding sequence is TGTGCCAGCAGCTTGGGCGTTACGCAGTATTTT. Protein: CASSLGVTQYF.

The chain joins TRBV9 to TRBJ2-5, with 8 bases fitting TRBD1. The CDR3 contains 18 residues. CDR1 is SGDLS, CDR2 YYNGEE, per germline. J gave up 2 bases and V 4 bases, and 16 bases lay outside the gene matches. In DNA, the CDR3 is TGTGCCAGCAGCCCGCCGGCCCGGACAGGGCAACTTCAAGAGACCCAGTACTTC. Residues: CASSPPARTGQLQETQYF.

The chain joins TRBV27 to TRBJ1-3; 9 bases fit TRBD1. Looked up from germline, CDR1 is MNHEY and CDR2 is SMNVEV (reference sequence). The CDR3 runs 19 residues. V was clipped by 5 bases and J by 4 bases; unmatched bases: 18. The CDR3 bases are TGTGCCAGCAGTCGAATATCCGGGACAGGGATTTATCCGGGAAACACCATATATTTT. Residues: CASSRISGTGIYPGNTIYF.

The V call is TRBV28, the J call TRBJ2-3; D possibly corresponds to TRBD2 (6 bases). The CDR3 spans 14 residues. The germline CDR1 and CDR2 sequences are MDHEN and SYDVKM. Trimming shortened V by 2 bases and J by 6 bases, and 12 bases separated the two germline ends. DNA for the CDR3: TGTGCCAGCAGTTTAGGAGGGGCTCAGGATACGCAGTATTTT. It specifies CASSLGGAQDTQYF.

This chain uses TRBV7-2 with TRBJ2-7; 11 bases map to TRBD1. The CDR3 has 15 amino acids. V was clipped by 2 bases and J by 2 bases; unmatched bases: 2. Germline CDR1 reads SGHTA; CDR2 reads FQGNSA. The CDR3 nucleotides are TGTGCCAGCAGCTTACTGGGACAGGGGGCCTACGAGCAGTACTTC. It codes for CASSLLGQGAYEQYF.

The rearrangement uses TRBV27 and TRBJ1-6; D gene ambiguous. Per the germline V gene, CDR1 is MNHEY and CDR2 is SMNVEV (reference sequence). Between the trimmed V and J ends, which lost 7 bases and 14 bases, there was a span of 27 bases. The CDR3 is made up of 16 amino acids. CDR3 nucleotide sequence: TGTGCCAGCAACCCTCTTCAGACACCTACCCCCGGATCCCTCCACTTT. Its translation: CASNPLQTPTPGSLHF.

CDR3 protein: CASSYSYRVLGDYEQYF. The CDR3 DNA is TGTGCCAGCAGTTATTCTTACCGGGTCCTCGGGGACTACGAGCAGTACTTC. The V gene is TRBV6-9, the J gene TRBJ2-7; D may be TRBD2 (5 bases). V lost 0 bases to trimming and J lost 3 bases, with 18 bases between them. The germline V gene encodes CDR1 MNHGY and CDR2 SVAAGI. This CDR3 has 17 residues.

The genes are TRBV27 and TRBJ2-3; 7 bases are shared with TRBD1. J gave up 4 bases and V 3 bases, and 10 bases lay outside the gene matches. The CDR3 length is 16 residues. The germline gives CDR1 MNHEY, CDR2 SMNVEV (reference sequence). The DNA for the CDR3 is TGTGCCAGCAGTTTTAGGGGGTCCCAGGGGGCAGATACGCAGTATTTT. It encodes CASSFRGSQGADTQYF.

This clone showed up just once. The chain recombines TRBV11-3 with TRBJ2-3; D ambiguous. This CDR3 region has 13 residues. CDR1 is SGHNT and CDR2 is YENEEA in the germline V gene. Trimming cost V 2 bases and J 2 bases, with 5 bases left between them. CDR3 sequence reads: CASSLSSTDTQYF. CDR3 in DNA: TGTGCCAGCAGCTTATCGTCCACAGATACGCAGTATTTT.

The chain links TRBV7-8 to TRBJ1-1, with D maybe TRBD1 (5 bases). Trimming stripped 5 bases from V and 1 base from J, with 8 bases between. Germline lookup yields CDR1 SGHVS and CDR2 FQNEAQ. This CDR3 comprises 13 residues. CDR3 in amino acids: CASSQGGNTEAFF. The CDR3 coding sequence is TGTGCCAGCAGCCAGGGAGGGAACACTGAAGCTTTCTTT.

This clone has a single count. The chain couples TRBV12-5 to TRBJ1-2; TRBD1 matches 8 bases. The CDR3 consists of 15 residues. Germline values: CDR1 LGHNT, CDR2 FRNRAP. V shed 5 bases, J shed 8 bases, and the junction held 13 bases outside the gene matches. The CDR3 loop is CASGPPGTGGLGYTF. The CDR3 nucleotides read TGTGCTAGTGGTCCCCCTGGTACAGGGGGTTTAGGCTACACCTTC.

The chain links TRBV10-3 to TRBJ2-3, with no clear D. Germline-derived CDR1 and CDR2 are ENHRY and SYGVKD. V lost 3 bases and J 2 bases, leaving 12 bases between the germline ends. The CDR3 length is 15 residues. The CDR3 protein is CAISDDPKHTDTQYF. As DNA, the CDR3 is TGTGCCATCAGTGATGATCCCAAACACACAGATACGCAGTATTTT.

This sequence joins TRBV2 and TRBJ1-1; 10 bases are shared with TRBD1. The CDR3 length is 14 residues. Germline V CDR1 and CDR2: SNHLY, FYNNEI. V shed 9 bases and J 6 bases; nucleotides not matched to a gene: 10. CDR3 in amino acids: CARTGQGFLSEAFF. CDR3 nucleotide sequence: TGTGCCAGAACGGGACAGGGGTTTTTATCTGAAGCTTTCTTT.

The chain combines TRBV10-3 with TRBJ1-4, with TRBD1 as a possible D gene (5 bases). Trimming removed 4 bases from V and 3 bases from J, with 15 bases in between. The CDR3 length is 16 residues. CDR1 and CDR2 from the germline V gene are ENHRY and SYGVKD. As DNA, the CDR3 is TGTGCCATCAGTGGGAATCTAGGGGTACCTAATGAAAAACTGTTTTTT. This gives the protein CAISGNLGVPNEKLFF.

V is TRBV5-1 and J is TRBJ2-1; the D gene is possibly TRBD2 (5 bases). Germline CDR1 and CDR2: SGHRS and YFSETQ. V lost 0 bases and J 2 bases, leaving 9 bases between the germline ends. The CDR3 has 15 residues. The CDR3 loop reads CASSLALAAYNEQFF. In DNA, the CDR3 is TGCGCCAGCAGCTTGGCCCTAGCAGCCTACAATGAGCAGTTCTTC.

The chain has TRBV5-4 and TRBJ1-2, with D unclear. The CDR3 is 13 amino acids. The V gene's germline CDR1 is SGHNT and CDR2 YYREEE (reference sequence). V lost 0 bases, J lost 0 bases, and 3 bases lay in between. The CDR3 loop reads CASSLAANYGYTF. CDR3 DNA sequence: TGTGCCAGCAGCTTGGCCGCTAACTATGGCTACACCTTC.

This chain's CDR3 is CASSSLQGPYEQYF. For the CDR3, the DNA is TGTGCCAGCAGCTCCCTCCAGGGGCCCTACGAGCAGTACTTC. The chain recombines TRBV7-8 with TRBJ2-7; D is possibly TRBD1 (6 bases). Between the trimmed V and J ends, which lost 4 bases and 2 bases, there was a span of 12 bases. Germline values: CDR1 SGHVS, CDR2 FQNEAQ. The CDR3 has 14 amino acids.

V and J are TRBV10-3 and TRBJ2-7, with 8 bases aligning to TRBD1. This CDR3 comprises 13 residues. CDR1 ENHRY and CDR2 SYGVKD come from the germline V gene. J lost 6 bases, V lost 10 bases, and 11 bases had no gene match. CDR3 sequence reads: CATLDRERGEQYF. The CDR3 DNA follows: TGTGCCACTCTGGACAGGGAGCGAGGCGAGCAGTACTTC.

V gene TRBV11-2 combines with J gene TRBJ1-1, with D hard to call. The CDR3 covers 14 residues. Trimming stripped 3 bases from V and 4 bases from J, with 12 bases between. Germline CDR1 reads SGHAT; CDR2 reads FQNNGV. CDR3 nucleotide sequence: TGTGCCAGCAGCTTCTCTCTCGTCGTCACTGAAGCTTTCTTT. Its translation: CASSFSLVVTEAFF. The complete variable domain, with remaining parts taken from reference TRBV11-2 and TRBJ1-1, reads EAGVAQSPRYKIIEKRQSVAFWCNPISGHATLYWYQQILGQGPKLLIQFQNNGVVDDSQLPKDRFSAERLKGVDSTLKIQPAKLEDSAVYLCASSFSLVVTEAFFGQGTRLTVV.

This clone was counted only a few times. Distinct nucleotide sequences in the sample also encode this CDR3. The chain links TRBV9 to TRBJ2-3; TRBD2 aligns across 14 bases. Trimming at V came to 2 bases and at J to 5 bases, leaving 4 bases not matched to a gene. The CDR3 has 16 residues. Germline V CDR1 and CDR2: SGDLS, YYNGEE. CDR3 sequence (DNA): TGTGCCAGCAGCGTGACTAGCGGGGGGGCGGGAGATACGCAGTATTTT. This gives the protein CASSVTSGGAGDTQYF.